This TCR beta chain was captured by sequencing in a study of blood T cell repertoires in COVID-19. Whole-study context: Acute and convalescent COVID-19 specimens originated in the United States, Italy and Spain.

Repertoires were generated with immunoSEQ multiplex PCR, while TCRdb's copy carries only in-frame clones and drops some. The data show 270,000 or so clones, roughly 85% seen once. The V segment lost 7 bases and the J segment 4 bases; nucleotides outside the gene matches: 4. Germline V gene lookup returns CDR1 LNHDA and CDR2 SQIVND (reference sequence). CDR3 length equals 14 residues. The gene calls are TRBV19 and TRBJ2-1; TRBD2 matches at 10 bases. The sample comprised peripheral blood. This receptor was identified in a human donor in a cohort sampled during active COVID-19. The CDR3 is CASTASGRYNEQFF. The CDR3 DNA reads TGTGCCAGTACAGCTAGCGGGAGATACAATGAGCAGTTCTTC. The whole variable domain, filled in from reference TRBV19 and TRBJ2-1, reads DGGITQSPKYLFRKEGQNVTLSCEQNLNHDAMYWYRQDPGQGLRLIYYSQIVNDFQKGDIAEGYSVSREKKESFPLTVTSAQKNPTAFYLCASTASGRYNEQFFGPGTRLTVL.